The 30 T cell receptor beta chains below all came from one sample that was sequenced in a study of CD8+CD57+ T cells in acquired aplastic anemia. The authors sequenced patients whose flow cytometry had shown CD8+CD57+ cell expansion. For CDR3 and TCR beta VDJ profiling, genomic DNA was the template used. A single record per CDR3 protein comes from TCRdb applying MiXCR to the reads. This table has fewer than 250,000 distinct CDR3 sequences, under 55% appearing once. The sequencing input was sorted CD4+, CD8+, or CD8+CD57+ T cells (not recorded which) from PBMCs. The source is a human donor with aplastic anemia.

This clonotype was picked up many times. The chain is built from TRBV12-3 or TRBV12-4 and TRBJ2-7; TRBD1 matches 8 bases. The CDR3 is 15 amino acids. J lost 7 bases, V lost 4 bases, and 12 bases had no gene match. Here the CDR3 DNA reads TGTGCCAGCAGTTCAACGGGACAGGCGGCGTCGGAGCAGTACTTC. It is translated as CASSSTGQAASEQYF.

This clonotype occurred a few times. The chain combines TRBV28 with TRBJ2-1, with D perhaps assigned TRBD1 or TRBD2 (5 bases each). CDR1 is MDHEN, CDR2 SYDVKM, per germline. Trimming pared 3 bases from V and 9 bases from J, leaving 18 bases between. The CDR3 has 15 amino acids. The CDR3 region has the DNA TGTGCCAGCAGTTTTCGTCTATTCAGGGCGGGTGAGCAGTTCTTC. Encoded protein: CASSFRLFRAGEQFF.

This clonotype was picked up many times. The genes are TRBV5-8 and TRBJ1-6; 7 bases map to TRBD1. V was pared by 4 bases and J by 7 bases, with 8 bases of the junction left unmatched. This CDR3 has 15 amino acids. Germline V gene lookup returns CDR1 SGHTS and CDR2 YDEGEE. The CDR3 nucleotides read TGTGCCAGCAGCGCGAGGACAGGCGGAAATTCACCCCTCCACTTT. Protein product: CASSARTGGNSPLHF.

This rearrangement joins TRBV7-8 to TRBJ2-7; possible D gene TRBD2, 5 bases. The CDR3 runs to 15 residues. V gave up 0 bases and J gave up 8 bases, with 17 bases separating them. Germline assignment: CDR1 SGHVS and CDR2 FQNEAQ. In DNA form, the CDR3 reads TGTGCCAGCAGCTTAGCGCAACCGCCGCGCGGGCAGCAGTACTTC. Amino acids: CASSLAQPPRGQQYF.

V gene TRBV2 combines with J gene TRBJ1-5; 11 bases fit TRBD1. Trimming at V came to 6 bases and at J to 2 bases, leaving 6 bases not matched to a gene. The CDR3 has 16 amino acids. Germline V gene sequence: CDR1 SNHLY, CDR2 FYNNEI. The CDR3 is CASRDRGQAGNQPQHF. CDR3 in DNA: TGTGCCAGCAGGGACAGGGGGCAGGCAGGCAATCAGCCCCAGCATTTT.

There are a few counts of this clonotype. V is TRBV13 and J is TRBJ1-4; D ambiguous. The CDR3 spans 15 residues. Trimming pared 2 bases from V and 0 bases from J, leaving 7 bases between. CDR1 is PRHDT and CDR2 is FYEKMQ in the germline V gene (reference sequence). In DNA, the CDR3 is TGTGCCAGCAGCTTAAGCGGGACAACTAATGAAAAACTGTTTTTT. This gives the protein CASSLSGTTNEKLFF.

This clonotype was counted many times. The J gene is TRBJ1-3, the V gene TRBV6-6; the D is unclear. The CDR3 runs to 11 residues. Per germline, CDR1 MNHNY and CDR2 SVGAGI (reference sequence). Trimming took off 6 bases at V and 4 bases at J, with 4 bases between the two ends. DNA for the CDR3: TGTGCCAGCAGGGTCGGAAACACCATATATTTT. This encodes CASRVGNTIYF.

This clonotype occurred many times. This chain uses TRBV2 with TRBJ2-5; D possibly corresponds to TRBD1 (6 bases). The V end was cut by 7 bases, the J end by 3 bases, with 12 bases between. This CDR3 contains 13 residues. The germline gives CDR1 SNHLY, CDR2 FYNNEI. The CDR3 region has the DNA TGTGCCAGCACTTTACAGGGAAAAGAGACCCAGTACTTC. Amino acid sequence: CASTLQGKETQYF.

This CDR3 is CASSVTGMANYGYTF. The CDR3 nucleotides read TGTGCCAGCAGCGTAACGGGGATGGCTAACTATGGCTACACCTTC. The gene calls are TRBV9 and TRBJ1-2; D unclear. Per germline, CDR1 SGDLS and CDR2 YYNGEE. V lost 1 base and J lost 0, with 10 bases in between. This CDR3 region has 15 residues.

This clonotype was recorded many times. V gene TRBV4-1 combines with J gene TRBJ2-5; 11 positions agree with TRBD1. V lost 1 base and J lost 5; bases outside the gene matches: 6. The CDR3 has 16 amino acids. The germline gives CDR1 MGHRA, CDR2 YSYEKL. In DNA form, the CDR3 reads TGCGCCAGCAGCCAAGCCGGACAGGGGGCAGGGGAGACCCAGTACTTC. This encodes CASSQAGQGAGETQYF.

The genes are TRBV29-1 and TRBJ2-7; D is unclear. Germline CDR1 SQVTM, CDR2 ANQGSEA. The CDR3 runs to 10 residues. Trimming took off 7 bases at V and 3 bases at J, with 7 bases between the two ends. The CDR3 DNA reads as TGCAGCGGGGGTAGCTACGAGCAGTACTTC. Encoded protein: CSGGSYEQYF.

The DNA of the CDR3 is TGTGCCACGACTTGGGGCAATGAGCAGTTCTTC. It is translated as CATTWGNEQFF. The V gene is TRBV2, the J gene TRBJ2-1; D not certain. V lost 10 bases and J 6 bases, leaving 10 bases between the germline ends. The CDR3 has 11 residues. Germline CDR1 is SNHLY and CDR2 is FYNNEI.

This clonotype has a handful of counts. This sequence joins TRBV19 and TRBJ2-7; 13 bases agree with TRBD2. Per germline, CDR1 LNHDA and CDR2 SQIVND (reference sequence). V lost 2 bases, J lost 3 bases, and 4 bases stayed unmatched. The CDR3 is made up of 16 amino acids. The DNA for the CDR3 is TGTGCCAGTAGTATAATACTAGCGGGAGGGGGCTACGAGCAGTACTTC. Translating it yields CASSIILAGGGYEQYF.

This clonotype was observed a single time. This CDR3 fails to terminate in the conserved phenylalanine or tryptophan, so it likely reflects a read error. V usage is TRBV20-1 and J usage is TRBJ1-2; TRBD1 agrees at 8 bases. The length of the CDR3 is 13 residues. Per the germline V gene, CDR1 is DFQATT and CDR2 is SNEGSKA (reference sequence). The V gene end was trimmed by 6 bases and the J gene end by 6 bases; junction bases not matched to a gene: 9. DNA for the CDR3: TGCAGTGCCGCCGGGGGGACAGGACATGGCTACACCCTC. Translation: CSAAGGTGHGYTL.

The chain links TRBV18 to TRBJ2-7; 10 bases map to TRBD1. Trimming at V came to 2 bases and at J to 6 bases, leaving 10 bases not matched to a gene. Germline V gene sequence: CDR1 KGHSH, CDR2 LQKENI. The CDR3 contains 16 residues. CDR3 DNA: TGTGCCAGCTCACCAAGCGGGACAGGGGTTTCCGGCGAGCAGTACTTC. It yields the protein CASSPSGTGVSGEQYF. Full variable domain (outside the CDR3, taken from reference TRBV18 and TRBJ2-7): NAGVMQNPRHLVRRRGQEARLRCSPMKGHSHVYWYRQLPEEGLKFMVYLQKENIIDESGMPKERFSAEFPKEGPSILRIQQVVRGDSAAYFCASSPSGTGVSGEQYFGPGTRLTVT.

This clonotype appeared once. This chain uses TRBV5-1 with TRBJ1-2, with 9 bases lining up with TRBD1. With V trimmed by 4 bases and J by 8 bases, 12 bases remained unmatched. The CDR3 is 15 residues long. CDR1 is SGHRS, CDR2 YFSETQ, per germline. CDR3 DNA: TGCGCCAGCAGCATGGATGGACAGGGGATAACAGGCTACACCTTC. This gives the protein CASSMDGQGITGYTF.

The chain uses TRBV19 and TRBJ2-6; D remains ambiguous. V was cut by 7 bases and J by 15 bases, with 7 bases left in between. Germline lookup yields CDR1 LNHDA and CDR2 SQIVND (reference sequence). The CDR3 loop spans 9 amino acids. Here the CDR3 DNA reads TGTGCCAGTACCGACGGCCTGACTTTC. It codes for CASTDGLTF. The variable domain in full, with the rest retrieved from reference TRBV19 and TRBJ2-6, is DGGITQSPKYLFRKEGQNVTLSCEQNLNHDAMYWYRQDPGQGLRLIYYSQIVNDFQKGDIAEGYSVSREKKESFPLTVTSAQKNPTAFYLCASTDGLTFGAGSRLTVL.

V usage is TRBV7-8 and J usage is TRBJ1-4, with 8 bases that match TRBD1. The CDR3 totals 13 residues. V lost 3 bases, J lost 8 bases, and 2 bases stayed unmatched. Per germline, CDR1 SGHVS and CDR2 FQNEAQ. The CDR3 DNA reads as TGTGCCAGCAGCTTTAGGACAGGGGAAAAACTGTTTTTT. This codes for CASSFRTGEKLFF.

Note on this clonotype: A much larger clone is a single base away; this may be a read error. The chain has TRBV20-1 and TRBJ2-5; no definite D call. CDR1 is DFQATT and CDR2 is SNEGSKA in the germline V gene (reference sequence). The CDR3 totals 13 residues. CDR3 in amino acids: CRARDEVGETQYF. The CDR3 DNA follows: TGCAGGGCTAGAGATGAAGTGGGAGAGACCCAGTACTTC.

This clonotype was observed many times. The chain couples TRBV9 to TRBJ2-5, with D hard to call. The V and J ends lost 3 bases and 2 bases respectively, with 8 bases between them. The germline CDR1 and CDR2 sequences are SGDLS and YYNGEE. The CDR3 length is 13 residues. This CDR3 reads CASSADTQETQYF. In DNA, the CDR3 is TGTGCCAGCAGCGCTGACACACAAGAGACCCAGTACTTC.

The chain employs TRBV2 and TRBJ2-7, with 7 bases that match TRBD1. V was clipped by 6 bases and J by 5 bases; unmatched bases: 10. Germline V gene lookup returns CDR1 SNHLY and CDR2 FYNNEI. This CDR3 is 14 amino acids long. The CDR3 loop is CASRQQGVGNEQYF. CDR3 DNA: TGTGCCAGCAGGCAGCAGGGGGTGGGAAACGAGCAGTACTTC.

As to this clonotype: With a much larger clone just one base away, this may be a read error. The chain employs TRBV18 and TRBJ2-7; TRBD1 aligns across 7 bases. The CDR3 has 13 amino acids. From germline, CDR1 is KGHSH and CDR2 LQKENI. CDR3 in amino acids: CASPPDRDHEQYF. The CDR3 DNA reads as TGTGCCAGCCCACCTGACAGGGACCACGAGCAGTACTTC.

This clonotype was seen at least ten times. The rearrangement uses TRBV11-3 and TRBJ2-3, with a weak D call TRBD2 (7 bases). Looked up from germline, CDR1 is SGHNT and CDR2 is YENEEA. The V and J ends lost 3 bases and 3 bases respectively, with 10 bases between them. The CDR3 extends over 14 amino acids. CDR3 bases: TGTGCCAGCAGCTTGGGGGGGGCGACAGATACGCAGTATTTT. It encodes CASSLGGATDTQYF.

This chain connects TRBV5-1 to TRBJ1-1, with TRBD1 matching over 10 bases. Germline CDR1 SGHRS, CDR2 YFSETQ. V dropped 3 bases and J dropped 1; count of bases not matched to a gene: 3. The CDR3 extends over 15 amino acids. CDR3 loop: CASSSTGGANTEAFF. Written as DNA, the CDR3 is TGCGCCAGCAGCTCGACAGGGGGCGCGAACACTGAAGCTTTCTTT.

This clonotype was seen many times. The V gene is TRBV9, the J gene TRBJ1-4; 7 bases are a match to TRBD1. The CDR3 totals 15 residues. Germline trimming cut 4 bases from V and 3 bases from J; bases unmatched to any gene: 6. Germline V gene sequence: CDR1 SGDLS, CDR2 YYNGEE. For the CDR3, the DNA is TGTGCCAGCAGCTTCCGGACAGGCCCTAATGAAAAACTGTTTTTT. Its protein product is CASSFRTGPNEKLFF.

Concerning this clonotype: One end of the junction varies from germline; a read error may be responsible. The rearrangement uses TRBV15 and TRBJ1-1; TRBD1 is a possible D gene (6 bases). Per germline, CDR1 LNHNV and CDR2 YYDKDF (reference sequence). This CDR3 spans 16 amino acids. The CDR3 nucleotides read TGTGCCGCCAGCAGCCCACTGGACAGTTTGAACACTGAAGCTTTCTTT. The encoded protein is CAASSPLDSLNTEAFF.

The rearrangement links TRBV2 to TRBJ2-5; tentative D call: TRBD2 (7 bases). The germline V gene encodes CDR1 SNHLY and CDR2 FYNNEI. CDR3 length: 11 amino acids. CDR3 sequence reads: CGGGGRETQYF. DNA for the CDR3: TGTGGGGGGGGGGGCCGAGAGACCCAGTACTTC. The full variable domain, completed using reference TRBV2 and TRBJ2-5, is EPEVTQTPSHQVTQMGQEVILRCVPISNHLYFYWYRQILGQKVEFLVSFYNNEISEKSEIFDDQFSVERPDGSNFTLKIRSTKLEDSAMYFCGGGGRETQYFGPGTRLLVL.

This clonotype was recorded many times. The rearrangement links TRBV6-1 to TRBJ2-5; D is possibly TRBD1 (5 bases). The CDR3 spans 13 residues. Germline V gene sequence: CDR1 MNHNS, CDR2 SASEGT. Deletions cut 3 bases from V and 4 bases from J, with 9 bases between. The CDR3 sequence: CASSETVGETQYF. CDR3 nucleotides: TGTGCCAGCAGTGAGACAGTCGGAGAGACCCAGTACTTC.

This clonotype was observed a handful of times. This rearrangement joins TRBV27 to TRBJ2-2, with 8 bases matching TRBD2. V shed 2 bases, J shed 3 bases, and the junction held 8 bases outside the gene matches. The CDR3 covers 17 residues. Per the germline V gene, CDR1 is MNHEY and CDR2 is SMNVEV (reference sequence). The DNA for the CDR3 is TGTGCCAGCAGTTTACGGACACCCGGGAGGGACACCGGGGAGCTGTTTTTT. This sequence encodes CASSLRTPGRDTGELFF.

The chain carries TRBV2 and TRBJ1-6, with D possibly TRBD1 on 5 matching bases. Germline CDR1 reads SNHLY; CDR2 reads FYNNEI. V lost 1 base to trimming and J lost 6 bases, with 7 bases between them. There are 14 residues in the CDR3. The CDR3 sequence: CASSEVGANSPLHF. The CDR3 nucleotides read TGTGCCAGCAGTGAAGTAGGGGCTAATTCACCCCTCCACTTT.